Listed below are T cell receptor beta chains from one sample, sequenced in a study of blood T cell repertoires in COVID-19. Repertoires were generated with immunoSEQ multiplex PCR, while TCRdb's copy carries only in-frame clones and drops some. The sample yields tens of thousands of clones, about four fifths seen once. Sequenced sample: peripheral blood. The receptor source for this set is a man between 65 and 79 years old with acute or convalescent COVID-19. Each CDR3 is given with its conserved first and last residue. Fields, in order: V gene, J gene, clone size, D gene, CDR3 protein, CDR3 DNA. D genes are given only for firm matches. Not every row has a clone size; where given, it reads once, few, many or a size class.

TRBV9	TRBJ2-1	-	TRBD2	CASSARFGGSSYNEQFF	TGTGCCAGCAGCGCCCGATTCGGCGGGAGCTCCTACAATGAGCAGTTCTTC
TRBV5-4	TRBJ2-5	-	-	CASGGAKEETQYF	TGTGCCTCAGGTGGGGCCAAGGAAGAGACCCAGTACTTC
TRBV18	TRBJ2-1	-	TRBD2	CASSPPGLAGGHYNEQFF	TGTGCCAGCTCACCCCCGGGACTAGCGGGAGGCCATTACAATGAGCAGTTCTTC
TRBV24-1	TRBJ1-3	-	TRBD1	CATSGGPTGVGNTIYF	TGTGCCACCAGTGGCGGCCCGACAGGGGTCGGAAACACCATATATTTT
TRBV7-6	TRBJ1-4	few	TRBD1	CASSLLPGQGYEKLFF	TGTGCCAGCAGCTTACTCCCCGGACAGGGGTATGAAAAACTGTTTTTT
TRBV7-2	TRBJ2-2	-	TRBD2	CASSSQTSGRSGELFF	TGTGCCAGCAGCTCGCAGACTAGCGGGAGATCGGGGGAGCTGTTTTTT
TRBV9	TRBJ2-1	-	-	CASSVSQGFYNEQFF	TGTGCCAGCAGCGTATCACAGGGATTCTACAATGAGCAGTTCTTC
TRBV14	TRBJ2-1	-	-	CASIPSVRENYEQFF	TGTGCCAGCATTCCTAGCGTCCGAGAAAACTATGAGCAGTTCTTC
TRBV5-1	TRBJ1-1	-	TRBD1	CASSPPGTGVGVPEAFF	TGCGCCAGCAGCCCTCCCGGGACAGGGGTAGGAGTTCCTGAAGCTTTCTTT
TRBV7-3	TRBJ2-2	-	-	CASSLNPQVVGGNTGELFF	TGTGCCAGCAGCTTAAATCCCCAGGTGGTGGGAGGGAACACCGGGGAGCTGTTTTTT
TRBV6-1	TRBJ1-1	-	-	CASSDTWGNRRDTEAFF	TGTGCCAGCAGTGACACCTGGGGGAATAGGAGGGACACTGAAGCTTTCTTT
TRBV30	TRBJ1-6	-	-	CAWKFTQGRSYNSPLHF	TGTGCCTGGAAATTCACACAGGGTCGCTCCTATAATTCACCCCTCCACTTT
TRBV7-9	TRBJ1-2	-	-	CASSSEGFYGYTF	TGTGCCAGCAGTTCGGAGGGGTTCTATGGCTACACCTTC
TRBV27	TRBJ2-7	-	TRBD1	CASSLMGQEKDEQYF	TGTGCCAGCAGTCTGATGGGACAGGAAAAGGACGAGCAGTACTTC
TRBV3-1/TRBV3-2	TRBJ2-1	-	-	CASSQSGSNNEQFF	TGTGCCAGCAGCCAATCCGGGAGTAACAATGAGCAGTTCTTC
TRBV7-2	TRBJ1-3	-	TRBD1	CASSFGQGLANTIYF	TGTGCCAGCAGCTTCGGACAGGGTCTGGCAAACACCATATATTTT
TRBV15	TRBJ2-1	-	-	CATSRGRRGDEQFF	TGTGCCACCAGCAGAGGCCGACGGGGAGATGAGCAGTTCTTC
TRBV11-2	TRBJ2-4	-	TRBD2	CASSPSGRATDF	TGTGCCAGCAGCCCTAGCGGGAGGGCCACGGACTTC
TRBV6-5	TRBJ2-4	-	-	CASSPGENIQYF	TGTGCCAGCAGCCCGGGAGAAAACATTCAGTACTTC
TRBV18	TRBJ2-1	-	TRBD2	CASSPSGRGDEQFF	TGTGCCAGCTCACCGAGCGGGAGGGGGGACGAGCAGTTCTTC
TRBV6-5	TRBJ1-1	-	-	CAGISGAPNTEAFF	TGTGCCGGTATTTCAGGGGCTCCGAACACTGAAGCTTTCTTT
TRBV11-3	TRBJ2-5	-	TRBD2	CASSSGELAGLETQYF	TGTGCCAGCAGCTCCGGAGAACTAGCGGGACTAGAGACCCAGTACTTC
TRBV28	TRBJ2-7	-	TRBD2	CASTASGRTYEQYF	TGTGCCAGCACGGCTAGCGGGAGGACCTACGAGCAGTACTTC
TRBV12-5	TRBJ1-5	-	-	CASGLATGNQPQHF	TGTGCTAGTGGTTTGGCTACAGGTAATCAGCCCCAGCATTTT
TRBV6-5	TRBJ2-1	-	TRBD2	CASSHWTSGSNEQFF	TGTGCCAGCAGCCATTGGACTAGCGGGAGCAATGAGCAGTTCTTC
TRBV7-2	TRBJ2-1	-	TRBD2	CASSLQQGTSGNEQFF	TGTGCCAGCAGCTTGCAACAGGGGACTAGCGGCAATGAGCAGTTCTTC
TRBV12-2	TRBJ2-7	-	-	CASRLGTGGYEQYF	TGTGCAAGTCGCTTAGGGACAGGGGGGTACGAGCAGTACTTC
TRBV12-3/TRBV12-4	TRBJ1-2	once	-	CASSLVREAGYTF	TGTGCCAGCAGTTTAGTACGGGAGGCTGGCTACACCTTC
TRBV15	TRBJ1-5	-	-	CATSRDAGRNQPQHF	TGTGCCACCAGCAGAGATGCGGGGAGGAATCAGCCCCAGCATTTT
TRBV5-1	TRBJ1-4	-	-	CASSLAGENEKLFF	TGCGCCAGCAGCTTGGCAGGGGAGAATGAAAAACTGTTTTTT
TRBV28	TRBJ2-2	-	-	CAAGPANTGELFF	TGTGCCGCAGGGCCGGCGAACACCGGGGAGCTGTTTTTT
TRBV9	TRBJ1-2	-	TRBD1	CASSVEVRDRGSGYTF	TGTGCCAGCAGCGTAGAGGTTCGGGACAGGGGGTCCGGCTACACCTTC
TRBV9	TRBJ2-5	once	TRBD2	CASSVAASGSSETQYF	TGTGCCAGCAGCGTAGCCGCTAGCGGGAGCAGCGAGACCCAGTACTTC
TRBV19	TRBJ1-4	-	TRBD1	CASALDQGADEKLFF	TGTGCCAGTGCCCTGGACCAGGGGGCTGATGAAAAACTGTTTTTT
TRBV7-2	TRBJ1-1	-	-	CASSAQGGSNTEAFF	TGTGCCAGCAGCGCACAGGGAGGGTCGAACACTGAAGCTTTCTTT
TRBV27	TRBJ2-7	-	TRBD1	CASKDREPPYEQYF	TGTGCCAGCAAAGACAGGGAGCCCCCCTACGAGCAGTACTTC
TRBV7-2	TRBJ1-3	-	TRBD1	CASSLAAGGAGNTIYF	TGTGCCAGCAGCTTAGCCGCAGGGGGTGCTGGAAACACCATATATTTT
TRBV5-1	TRBJ2-1	-	TRBD2	CASSFSVWEGSSYNEQFF	TGCGCCAGCAGCTTCAGTGTTTGGGAGGGAAGCTCCTACAATGAGCAGTTCTTC
TRBV30	TRBJ1-6	-	-	CACTIRGSPLHF	TGTGCCTGTACGATCCGAGGTTCACCCCTCCACTTT